Listed below are T cell receptor beta chains from one sample, sequenced in a study of CD8+CD57+ T cells in acquired aplastic anemia. TCRdb reanalysed the reads using MiXCR and keeps one entry per CDR3 protein. In the table there are over 150,000 distinct CDR3 sequences, 71% of which are singletons. Sequencing was done on a sample of sorted CD4+, CD8+, or CD8+CD57+ T cells (not recorded which) from PBMCs. The receptors stem from a human donor with aplastic anemia. Each CDR3 is given with its conserved first and last residue. The order of the fields is V gene, J gene, clone size, CDR3 protein. Rows may omit the clone size; those that give it use once, few, many or a size class.

>TRBV7-9|TRBJ2-3|few
CASSLALQADTQYF
>TRBV7-2|TRBJ1-6|-
CASSLRTRGSPLHF
>TRBV7-7|TRBJ2-5|-
CASSLNGETQYF
>TRBV20-1|TRBJ2-7|few
CSAGEYEQYF
>TRBV6-4|TRBJ2-3|many
CASSDYEGADTQYF
>TRBV6-6|TRBJ1-2|-
CASRTGTSNYGYTF
>TRBV9|TRBJ2-3|-
CASSVESAGGDTDTQYF
>TRBV19|TRBJ2-3|-
CASSDERGTDTQYF
>TRBV2|TRBJ2-3|few
CASKAGAPPDTQYF
>TRBV19|TRBJ1-5|once
CASRMGGGGQPQHF
>TRBV7-2|TRBJ2-7|-
CASSSGGSGGVEQYF
>TRBV5-1|TRBJ2-2|once
CASSFGTGELFF
>TRBV7-8|TRBJ2-5|-
CASSFRAEVGGTQYF
>TRBV20-1|TRBJ1-5|-
CSARDLRGSNQPQHF
>TRBV7-8|TRBJ2-5|-
CASSQADRRALGETQYF
>TRBV10-3|TRBJ2-7|-
CAISDLGGSASYEQYF
>TRBV7-2|TRBJ2-1|-
CASSPLAGARNEQFF
>TRBV3-2|TRBJ1-1|-
CATHGQVSEAFF
>TRBV24-1|TRBJ2-2|-
CATSGGDTGELFF
>TRBV24-1|TRBJ1-2|-
CATSESDYYGYTF
>TRBV5-8|TRBJ2-4|many
CASREGSGIQYF
>TRBV19|TRBJ2-3|-
CASTRGQGGGTDTQYF
>TRBV7-9|TRBJ2-2|-
CASSPNAPGQNTGELFF
>TRBV6-4|TRBJ2-1|-
CASSDSGDSNQQFF
>TRBV2|TRBJ1-3|-
CASSPRGSGNTIYF
>TRBV20-1|TRBJ2-7|-
CSALDPASGSYEQYF
>TRBV20-1|TRBJ2-5|-
CSASAMRGMGETQYF
>TRBV20-1|TRBJ2-7|-
CSVGGSGRYEQYF
>TRBV19|TRBJ2-7|-
CASSIAPEYEQYF
>TRBV20-1|TRBJ1-2|-
CSAREGAPYGYTF